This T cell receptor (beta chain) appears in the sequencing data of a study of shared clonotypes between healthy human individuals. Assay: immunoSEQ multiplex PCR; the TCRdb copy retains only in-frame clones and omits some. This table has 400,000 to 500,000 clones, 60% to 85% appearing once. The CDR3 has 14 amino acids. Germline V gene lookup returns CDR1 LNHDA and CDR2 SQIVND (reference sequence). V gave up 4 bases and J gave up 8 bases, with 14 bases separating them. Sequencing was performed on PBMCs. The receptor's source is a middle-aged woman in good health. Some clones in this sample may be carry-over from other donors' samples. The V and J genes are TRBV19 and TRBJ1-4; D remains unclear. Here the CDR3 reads CASSTSIPAEKLFF. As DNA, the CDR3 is TGTGCCAGTAGTACCTCAATTCCCGCCGAAAAACTGTTTTTT.